Listed below are T cell receptor beta chains from one sample, sequenced in a study of Graves' ophthalmopathy and Graves' hyperthyroidism. TCRdb redid the calling of the multiplex PCR reads with MiXCR, one entry per CDR3 protein. This sample carries hundreds of thousands of distinct CDR3 sequences, 20% to 25% of them seen once, and the ten largest clones take approximately 6.5%. The material sequenced was peripheral blood. These receptors came from a woman younger than 30 with stable Graves' hyperthyroidism. Some clones in this sample may be carry-over from other donors' samples. Both conserved end residues are part of each CDR3. Each record gives: D gene, clone size, CDR3 length, J gene, V gene, CDR3 DNA, CDR3 protein. A D gene is named only where the DNA matches it firmly. Where a row states a size, it is once, few, many or the class of an expanded clone; other rows omit it.

NA	NA	14	TRBJ2-5	TRBV12-5	TGTGCTAGTGAAAAATCGGGGGAGCCAGAGACCCAGTACTTC	CASEKSGEPETQYF
NA	many	17	TRBJ2-5	TRBV4-1	TGCGCCAGCAGCCAGCCAACGGACAGACCCTCGCAAGAGACCCAGTACTTC	CASSQPTDRPSQETQYF
NA	many	15	TRBJ2-5	TRBV11-2	TGTGCCAGCAGCTTAACCCGCCGGCCCCAAGAGACCCAGTACTTC	CASSLTRRPQETQYF
NA	many	16	TRBJ1-5	TRBV2	TGTGCCAGCAGTGATTCGGACGGACCAAGAGGTTGGCCCCAGCATTTT	CASSDSDGPRGWPQHF
TRBD1	NA	14	TRBJ2-7	TRBV6-2/TRBV6-3	TGTGCCAGCAGTCGCTTAGAGGGGGCAAACGAGCAGTACTTC	CASSRLEGANEQYF
NA	NA	13	TRBJ2-7	TRBV6-1	TGTGCCAGCCAAACCCGCGTTCTCTACGAGCAGTACTTC	CASQTRVLYEQYF
NA	many	15	TRBJ1-2	TRBV28	TGTGCCAGCAGTTCCCCGACAGGAGGGATCTATGGCTACACCTTC	CASSSPTGGIYGYTF
NA	many	15	TRBJ2-5	TRBV7-3	TGTGCCAGCAGCTTAGTTTCGGGGGTCCAAGAGACCCAGTACTTC	CASSLVSGVQETQYF
TRBD1	few	14	TRBJ1-6	TRBV7-9	TGTGCCAGCAGCTCCCCGGGACAGAATTCACCCCTCCACTTT	CASSSPGQNSPLHF
TRBD1	NA	17	TRBJ2-5	TRBV28	TGTGCCAGCAGTCCCGCAGCTGACAGGGGTGAGGGAGAGACCCAGTACTTC	CASSPAADRGEGETQYF
NA	NA	13	TRBJ1-5	TRBV20-1	TGCAGTGCTAGAGACAGGTACAATCAGCCCCAGCATTTT	CSARDRYNQPQHF
NA	many	13	TRBJ2-7	TRBV11-2	TGTGCCAGCAGCTGGAGGACGCACTACGAGCAGTACTTC	CASSWRTHYEQYF
NA	few	14	TRBJ2-7	TRBV25-1	TGTGCCAGCAGTGACGGGCCGAACAACTACGAGCAGTACTTC	CASSDGPNNYEQYF
NA	many	17	TRBJ1-1	TRBV11-1	TGTGCCAGCAGCTTAGTGGGGGGAATCCTAACCACCACTGAAGCTTTCTTT	CASSLVGGILTTTEAFF
NA	many	16	TRBJ1-5	TRBV6-2/TRBV6-3	TGTGCCAGCAGTTACTCGCGGGGGGGACGCAATCAGCCCCAGCATTTT	CASSYSRGGRNQPQHF
TRBD1	many	13	TRBJ2-7	TRBV30	TGTGCCTGGAAGGGGACAGGGGGCTACGAGCAGTACTTC	CAWKGTGGYEQYF
TRBD2	few	15	TRBJ2-1	TRBV20-1	TGCAGTGCTAGAGATCCGGCGGGAGATAACAATGAGCAGTTCTTC	CSARDPAGDNNEQFF
NA	many	12	TRBJ1-6	TRBV27	TGTGCCAGCAGTTCGCGAAATTCACCCCTCCACTTT	CASSSRNSPLHF
NA	NA	15	TRBJ1-2	TRBV20-1	TGCAGTGCTAGAGAACCCGAGGGGGGGTTGTCTGGCTACACCTTC	CSAREPEGGLSGYTF
NA	many	14	TRBJ1-2	TRBV5-1	TGCGCCAGCAGCCCGGAGGGGTCATTTTCTGGCTACACCTTC	CASSPEGSFSGYTF
NA	many	15	TRBJ1-6	TRBV27	TGTGCCAGCATGGGTATGGGACACCAAAATTCACCCCTCCACTTT	CASMGMGHQNSPLHF
NA	NA	16	TRBJ2-2	TRBV5-1	TGCGCCAGCTCCCCTAATGGGGCTTCAAACACCGGGGAGCTGTTTTTT	CASSPNGASNTGELFF
TRBD1	many	16	TRBJ1-2	TRBV15	TGTGCCACCAGCAGAGACCCTCGACAGGGGGGTAGTGGCTACACCTTC	CATSRDPRQGGSGYTF
NA	once	14	TRBJ2-5	TRBV12-3/TRBV12-4	TGTGCCAGCAGCCTAACTAGTGAGGGAGAGACCCAGTACTTC	CASSLTSEGETQYF
NA	many	12	TRBJ2-2	TRBV2	TGTGCCAGCAGTGAAGAAGGTTATGAGCTGTTTTTT	CASSEEGYELFF
TRBD1	many	15	TRBJ1-2	TRBV6-5	TGTGCCAGCAGTACTCGACAGGGGTGGGGCTATGGCTACACCTTC	CASSTRQGWGYGYTF
NA	many	16	TRBJ2-5	TRBV11-2	TGTGCCAGCAGCCCTAGGATAGGGGTAACCTTAGAGACCCAGTACTTC	CASSPRIGVTLETQYF